The 15 T cell receptor beta chains in this list originate from one sample, sequenced in a study of regulatory T cells in long-lasting Graves disease. Indicated time point: newly diagnosed GD, antithyroid drugs for less than 3 months. PBMC-extracted RNA yielded the TCR library. Library construction for TCR beta used iRepertoire HTBI primers and Arm-PCR of CDR3 regions. TCRdb called the multiplex PCR reads again in MiXCR, with one record for every CDR3 protein. This table holds 350,000 to 450,000 distinct CDR3 sequences, about 10% found once. The same sample was also studied in work on T cells in Graves' hyperthyroidism and ophthalmopathy.

Sequenced here: peripheral blood mononuclear cells (PBMCs), sampled at new diagnosis, from a patient treated with antithyroid drugs. These receptors originate from a woman between 18 and 29 years old with Graves disease.

There are many counts of this clonotype. V usage is TRBV6-1 and J usage is TRBJ2-7, with 10 positions matching TRBD2. After removal of 6 bases from V and 3 bases from J, the junction contained 5 bases not matched to a gene. The germline V gene encodes CDR1 MNHNS and CDR2 SASEGT. CDR3 length equals 14 residues. DNA of the CDR3: TGTGCCAGCAGCGGACTAGCGGTCTACTACGAGCAGTACTTC. Amino acids: CASSGLAVYYEQYF.

This clonotype has a count of ten or more. The chain has TRBV7-2 and TRBJ1-1, with TRBD1 identical over 8 bases. With 1 base clipped from V and 5 bases from J, the junction kept 6 bases outside the gene matches. CDR1 SGHTA and CDR2 FQGNSA come from the germline V gene. This CDR3 region has 15 residues. CDR3 DNA sequence: TGTGCCAGCAGCTTAGTTGTACAGGGGGGGACTGAAGCTTTCTTT. It is translated as CASSLVVQGGTEAFF.

Many counts were recorded for this clonotype. The V gene is TRBV20-1, the J gene TRBJ2-7, with a possible D match to TRBD2 (7 bases). This CDR3 is built from 13 residues. Germline loops: CDR1 DFQATT, CDR2 SNEGSKA (reference sequence). V was cut by 7 bases and J by 2 bases, with 15 bases left in between. CDR3 amino acids: CSGGGPGAYEQYF. In nucleotides, the CDR3 is TGCAGTGGGGGAGGGCCAGGGGCCTACGAGCAGTACTTC.

With regard to this clonotype: A much larger clone lies one base from this, so it may be a read error. The CDR3 DNA sequence: TGTGCTAATGGTTTAGATACACAGACCTACAATGAGCAGTTCTTC. This translates into CANGLDTQTYNEQFF. The chain recombines TRBV12-5 with TRBJ2-1; D gene uncertain. Looked up from germline, CDR1 is LGHNT and CDR2 is FRNRAP. CDR3 size: 15 residues.

Many counts were recorded for this clonotype. The gene calls are TRBV7-8 and TRBJ2-1; D remains unclear. Germline CDR1 and CDR2: SGHVS and FQNEAQ. The CDR3 contains 16 residues. V lost 2 bases, J lost 5 bases, and 16 bases lay in between. CDR3 bases: TGTGCCAGCAGCTTATTGACTCGTCTTAAGGACAATGAGCAGTTCTTC. This sequence encodes CASSLLTRLKDNEQFF. Combining the CDR3 with reference TRBV7-8 and TRBJ2-1 gives the whole variable domain GAGVSQSPRYKVAKRGQDVALRCDPISGHVSLFWYQQALGQGPEFLTYFQNEAQLDKSGLPSDRFFAERPEGSVSTLKIQRTQQEDSAVYLCASSLLTRLKDNEQFFGPGTRLTVL.

As for this clonotype: A far bigger clonotype differs at one base, so this is likely a read error. The V gene is TRBV6-9, the J gene TRBJ1-1; D not resolved. The CDR3 totals 18 residues. Germline V lookup: CDR1 MNHGY, CDR2 SVAAGI. Trimming removed 3 bases at V and 1 base at J, with 21 bases between. The DNA of the CDR3 is TGTGCCAGCAGTTACTCCCATTCCCCCAGATACTGGAACACTGAAGCTTTCTTT. The encoded protein is CASSYSHSPRYWNTEAFF.

This clonotype was seen ten or more times. The chain is built from TRBV7-2 and TRBJ2-7; 9 bases are shared with TRBD2. Germline V gene sequence: CDR1 SGHTA, CDR2 FQGNSA. V dropped 5 bases and J dropped 4; count of bases not matched to a gene: 9. CDR3 length: 15 residues. The CDR3 loop is CASSRWEAGGYEQYF. For the CDR3, the DNA is TGTGCCAGCAGCCGTTGGGAGGCGGGAGGGTACGAGCAGTACTTC.

This clonotype was observed at least ten times. This chain connects TRBV6-2 or TRBV6-3 to TRBJ2-1; 7 nucleotides match TRBD1. CDR1 and CDR2 (germline): MNHEY, SVGEGT. V lost 7 bases to trimming and J lost 0 bases; unmatched junction nucleotides: 6. There are 15 residues in the CDR3. CDR3 residues: CASTLDRASYNEQFF. The CDR3 nucleotides read TGTGCCAGCACCCTTGACAGGGCCTCCTACAATGAGCAGTTCTTC.

This clonotype was seen many times. The V and J genes are TRBV20-1 and TRBJ2-1, with 9 bases aligning to TRBD2. The CDR3 is made up of 13 amino acids. J gave up 6 bases and V 3 bases, and 3 bases lay outside the gene matches. Germline CDR1 reads DFQATT; CDR2 reads SNEGSKA (reference sequence). Written as DNA, the CDR3 is TGCAGTGCTAGGTGGCGGGAGGGCAATGAGCAGTTCTTC. Residues: CSARWREGNEQFF.

The sample holds many counts of this clonotype. The genes are TRBV20-1 and TRBJ1-2; the match to TRBD1 covers 7 bases. The CDR3 spans 14 residues. Trimming took 8 bases from V and 3 from J; bases not matched to a gene: 12. Germline CDR1 is DFQATT and CDR2 is SNEGSKA (reference sequence). This chain's CDR3 is CSLTRQGPDYGYTF. The DNA of the CDR3 is TGCAGTCTAACGAGACAGGGACCAGACTATGGCTACACCTTC.

Many counts were recorded for this clonotype. The chain uses TRBV27 and TRBJ2-3; D perhaps matches TRBD2 (6 bases). CDR1 and CDR2 from the germline V gene are MNHEY and SMNVEV (reference sequence). This CDR3 contains 12 residues. V lost 8 bases, J lost 4 bases, and 10 bases lay in between. This CDR3 reads CASRTIPDTQYF. The CDR3 DNA sequence: TGTGCCAGCCGGACTATTCCAGATACGCAGTATTTT.

This clonotype occurred a few times. This clone may be a read error of a much larger clone one base away. The chain has TRBV7-9 and TRBJ2-1; a possible D gene is TRBD1 (6 bases). Germline CDR1 SEHNR, CDR2 FQNEAQ (reference sequence). Trimming removed 0 bases from V and 6 bases from J, with 12 bases in between. This CDR3 has 15 amino acids. DNA of the CDR3: TGTGCCAGCAGCTTAGCCGCAGGGGATGGCAATGAGCAGTTCTTC. Protein product: CASSLAAGDGNEQFF.

This clonotype came up many times. CDR3 nucleotide sequence: TGTGCCAGCAGCCCCCCAACGTGGACCGGGGAGCTGTTTTTT. It encodes CASSPPTWTGELFF. V is TRBV3-1 and J is TRBJ2-2; unclear D gene. Germline V gene lookup returns CDR1 LGHDT and CDR2 YNNKEL (reference sequence). CDR3 length: 14 amino acids. V was cut by 4 bases and J by 5 bases, with 11 bases left in between.

This clonotype was detected only a few times. The chain recombines TRBV25-1 with TRBJ2-2, with TRBD2 matching over 10 bases. The V gene end was trimmed by 0 bases and the J gene end by 5 bases; junction bases not matched to a gene: 3. The CDR3 is made up of 16 amino acids. Germline assignment: CDR1 MGHDK and CDR2 SYGVNS. This CDR3 reads CASSEYELAGTGELFF. The CDR3 DNA sequence: TGTGCCAGCAGTGAATATGAACTAGCGGGGACCGGGGAGCTGTTTTTT.

Ten or more counts support this clonotype. The J gene is TRBJ1-5, the V gene TRBV20-1; 8 nucleotides match TRBD1. This CDR3 is built from 15 residues. From germline, CDR1 is DFQATT and CDR2 SNEGSKA (reference sequence). V lost 6 bases and J lost 5; bases outside the gene matches: 12. The CDR3: CSAHRQGSWDQPQHF. CDR3 in DNA: TGCAGTGCCCACCGACAGGGGAGTTGGGATCAGCCCCAGCATTTT.